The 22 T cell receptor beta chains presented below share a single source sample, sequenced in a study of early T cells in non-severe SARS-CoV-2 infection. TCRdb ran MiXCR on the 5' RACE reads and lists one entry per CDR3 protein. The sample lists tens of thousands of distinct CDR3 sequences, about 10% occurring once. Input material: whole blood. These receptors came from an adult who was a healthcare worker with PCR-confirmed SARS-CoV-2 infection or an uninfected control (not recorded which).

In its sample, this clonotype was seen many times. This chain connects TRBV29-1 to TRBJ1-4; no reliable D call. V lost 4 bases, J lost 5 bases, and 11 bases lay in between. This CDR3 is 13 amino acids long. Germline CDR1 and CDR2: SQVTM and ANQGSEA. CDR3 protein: CSVARPPNEKLFF. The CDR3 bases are TGCAGCGTTGCCCGTCCCCCAAATGAAAAACTGTTTTTT.

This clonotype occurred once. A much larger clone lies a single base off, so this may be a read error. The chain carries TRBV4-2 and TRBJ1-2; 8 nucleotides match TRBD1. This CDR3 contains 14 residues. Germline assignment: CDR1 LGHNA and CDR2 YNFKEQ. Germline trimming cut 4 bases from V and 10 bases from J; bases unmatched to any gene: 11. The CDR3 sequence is CASSLAGSGGDYTF. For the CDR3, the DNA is TGTGCCAGCAGCCTTGCCGGGTCAGGGGGCGACTACACCTTC.

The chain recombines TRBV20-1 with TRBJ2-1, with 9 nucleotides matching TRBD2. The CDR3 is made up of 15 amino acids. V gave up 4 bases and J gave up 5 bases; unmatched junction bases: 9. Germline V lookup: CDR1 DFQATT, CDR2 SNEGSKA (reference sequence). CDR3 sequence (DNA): TGCAGTGCTAACCCCGGGACTAGCTGGAACAATGAGCAGTTCTTC. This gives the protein CSANPGTSWNNEQFF.

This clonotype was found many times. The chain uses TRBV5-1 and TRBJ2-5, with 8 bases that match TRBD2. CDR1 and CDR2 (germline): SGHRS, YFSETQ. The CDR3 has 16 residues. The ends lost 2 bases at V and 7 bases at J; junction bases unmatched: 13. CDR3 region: CASSFRRGVYRGTQYF. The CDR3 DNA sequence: TGCGCCAGCAGCTTCAGGCGGGGGGTCTACCGCGGGACCCAGTACTTC.

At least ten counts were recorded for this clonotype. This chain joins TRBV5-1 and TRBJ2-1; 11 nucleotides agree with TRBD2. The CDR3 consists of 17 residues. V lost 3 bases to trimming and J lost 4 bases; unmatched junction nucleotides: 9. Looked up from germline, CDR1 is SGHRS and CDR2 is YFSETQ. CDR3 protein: CASSSVVSSGGYNEQFF. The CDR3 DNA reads TGCGCCAGCAGCTCGGTTGTTTCTAGCGGGGGGTACAATGAGCAGTTCTTC.

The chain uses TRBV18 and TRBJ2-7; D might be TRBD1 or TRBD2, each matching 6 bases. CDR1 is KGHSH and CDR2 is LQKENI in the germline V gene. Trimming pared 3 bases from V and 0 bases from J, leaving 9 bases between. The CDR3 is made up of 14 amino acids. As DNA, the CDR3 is TGTGCCAGCTCACCTCGGGGGCGCTCCTACGAGCAGTACTTC. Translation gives CASSPRGRSYEQYF.

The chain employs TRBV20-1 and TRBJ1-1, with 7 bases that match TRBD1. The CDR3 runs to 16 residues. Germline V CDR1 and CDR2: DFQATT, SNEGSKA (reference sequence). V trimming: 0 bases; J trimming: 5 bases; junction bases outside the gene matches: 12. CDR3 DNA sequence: TGCAGTGCTAGAGATCCCCACCAGACAGGGAAAACTGAAGCTTTCTTT. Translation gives CSARDPHQTGKTEAFF.

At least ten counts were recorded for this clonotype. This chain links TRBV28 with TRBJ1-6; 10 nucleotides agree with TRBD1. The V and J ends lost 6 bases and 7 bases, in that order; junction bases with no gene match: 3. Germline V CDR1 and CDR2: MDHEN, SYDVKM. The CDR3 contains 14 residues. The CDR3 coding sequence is TGTGCCAGCAGCTTGACAGGGGGCAATTCACCCCTCCACTTT. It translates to CASSLTGGNSPLHF.

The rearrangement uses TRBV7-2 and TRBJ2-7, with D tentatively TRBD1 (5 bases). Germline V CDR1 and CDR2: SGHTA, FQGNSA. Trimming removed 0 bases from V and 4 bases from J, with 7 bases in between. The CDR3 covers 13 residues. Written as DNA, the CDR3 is TGTGCCAGCAGCTTAGCGCAGGGTTACGAGCAGTACTTC. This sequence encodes CASSLAQGYEQYF.

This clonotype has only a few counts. The CDR3 loop is CASSAGQGFDYTF. The CDR3 region has the DNA TGTGCCAGCAGTGCCGGACAGGGGTTTGACTACACCTTC. This rearrangement joins TRBV6-1 to TRBJ1-2; 9 positions match TRBD1. The V and J ends lost 4 bases and 10 bases, in that order; junction bases with no gene match: 7. Germline V lookup: CDR1 MNHNS, CDR2 SASEGT. The CDR3 is 13 residues long.

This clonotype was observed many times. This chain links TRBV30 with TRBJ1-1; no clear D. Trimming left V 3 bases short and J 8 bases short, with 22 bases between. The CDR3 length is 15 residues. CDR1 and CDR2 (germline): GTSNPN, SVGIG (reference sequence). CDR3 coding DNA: TGTGCCTGGAGAGGAGCGCGCCACCTTAGAGTCGAAGCTTTCTTT. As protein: CAWRGARHLRVEAFF.

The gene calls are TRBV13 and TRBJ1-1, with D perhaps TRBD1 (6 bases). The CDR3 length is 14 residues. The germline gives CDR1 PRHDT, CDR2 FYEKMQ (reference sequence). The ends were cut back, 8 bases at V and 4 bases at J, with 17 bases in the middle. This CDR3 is CASGRGGQGTEAFF. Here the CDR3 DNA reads TGTGCCAGCGGAAGGGGGGGGCAGGGCACTGAAGCTTTCTTT.

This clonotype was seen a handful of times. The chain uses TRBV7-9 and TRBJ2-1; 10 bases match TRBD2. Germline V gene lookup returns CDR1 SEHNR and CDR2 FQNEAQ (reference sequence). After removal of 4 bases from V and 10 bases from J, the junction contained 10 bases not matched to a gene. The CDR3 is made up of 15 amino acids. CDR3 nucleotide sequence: TGTGCCAGCAGCTCCCCGGGACTAGCGACCTTGGAGCAGTTCTTC. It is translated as CASSSPGLATLEQFF.

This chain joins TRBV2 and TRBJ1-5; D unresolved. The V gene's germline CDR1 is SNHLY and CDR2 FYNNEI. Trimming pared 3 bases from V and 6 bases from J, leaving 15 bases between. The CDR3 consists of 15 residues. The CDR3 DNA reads TGTGCCAGCAGTGACGTGGTAAACGATTTTCAGCCCCAGCATTTT. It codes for CASSDVVNDFQPQHF.

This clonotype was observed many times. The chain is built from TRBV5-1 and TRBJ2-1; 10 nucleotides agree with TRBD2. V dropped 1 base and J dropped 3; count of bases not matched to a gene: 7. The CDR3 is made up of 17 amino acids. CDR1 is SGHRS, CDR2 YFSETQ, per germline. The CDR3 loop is CASSLNPLAGVYNEQFF. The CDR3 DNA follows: TGCGCCAGCAGCTTGAATCCCCTAGCGGGGGTCTACAATGAGCAGTTCTTC.

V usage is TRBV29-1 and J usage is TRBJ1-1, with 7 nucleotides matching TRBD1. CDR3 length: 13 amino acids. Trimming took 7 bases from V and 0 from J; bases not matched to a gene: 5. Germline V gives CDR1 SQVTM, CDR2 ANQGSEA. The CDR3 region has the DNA TGCAGCGGATTAACAGGGGTGAACACTGAAGCTTTCTTT. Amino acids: CSGLTGVNTEAFF.

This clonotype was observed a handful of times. In DNA, the CDR3 is TGCAGCGTTGAATTGCCGGAGGGCTACACCTTC. Protein product: CSVELPEGYTF. This rearrangement joins TRBV29-1 to TRBJ1-2; no clear D. The germline gives CDR1 SQVTM, CDR2 ANQGSEA. The V and J ends lost 2 bases and 8 bases respectively, with 9 bases between them. The CDR3 extends over 11 amino acids.

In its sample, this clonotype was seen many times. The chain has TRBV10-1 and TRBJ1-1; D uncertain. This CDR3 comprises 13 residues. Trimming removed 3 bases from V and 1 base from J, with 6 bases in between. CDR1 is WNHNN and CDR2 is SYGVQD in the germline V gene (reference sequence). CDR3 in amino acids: CASSDDRNTEAFF. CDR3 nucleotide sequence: TGCGCCAGCAGTGATGATAGGAACACTGAAGCTTTCTTT.

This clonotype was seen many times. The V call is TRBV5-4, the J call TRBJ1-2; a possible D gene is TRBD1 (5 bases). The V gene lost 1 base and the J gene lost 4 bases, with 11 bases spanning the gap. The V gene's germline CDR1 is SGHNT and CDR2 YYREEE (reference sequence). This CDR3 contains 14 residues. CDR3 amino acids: CASSLKGQSYGYTF. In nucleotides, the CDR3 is TGTGCCAGCAGCTTGAAAGGACAAAGCTATGGCTACACCTTC.

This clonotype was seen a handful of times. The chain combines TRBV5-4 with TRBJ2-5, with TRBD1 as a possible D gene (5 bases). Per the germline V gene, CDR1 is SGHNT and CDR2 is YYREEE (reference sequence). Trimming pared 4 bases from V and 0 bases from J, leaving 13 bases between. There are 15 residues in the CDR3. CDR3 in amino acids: CASSEGRTNQETQYF. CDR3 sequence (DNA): TGTGCCAGCAGCGAAGGACGGACAAACCAAGAGACCCAGTACTTC.

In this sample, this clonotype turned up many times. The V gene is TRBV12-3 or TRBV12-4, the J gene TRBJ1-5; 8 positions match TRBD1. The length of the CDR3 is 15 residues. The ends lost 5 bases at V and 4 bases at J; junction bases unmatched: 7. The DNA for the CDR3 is TGTGCCAGCAGTCTTCCTGACAGGGGAAATCAGCCCCAGCATTTT. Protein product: CASSLPDRGNQPQHF.

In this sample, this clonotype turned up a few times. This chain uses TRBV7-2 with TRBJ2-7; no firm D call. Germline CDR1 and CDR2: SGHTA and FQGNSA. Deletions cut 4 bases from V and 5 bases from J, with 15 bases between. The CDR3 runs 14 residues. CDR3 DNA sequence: TGTGCCAGCAGCTCGATGGATATGGTGCACGAGCAGTACTTC. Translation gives CASSSMDMVHEQYF. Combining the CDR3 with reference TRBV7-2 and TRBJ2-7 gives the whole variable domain GAGVSQSPSNKVTEKGKDVELRCDPISGHTALYWYRQSLGQGLEFLIYFQGNSAPDKSGLPSDRFSAERTGGSVSTLTIQRTQQEDSAVYLCASSSMDMVHEQYFGPGTRLTVT.